Below, 8 T cell receptor beta chains from the same sample are listed, as sequenced in a study of T cells in Graves' hyperthyroidism and ophthalmopathy. It was RNA transcripts that yielded the amplified TCR beta CDR3 regions. When the TCR CDR3 underwent first-round RT-PCR, the HTBI primer set was used. From the multiplex PCR reads, TCRdb called clonotypes with MiXCR, one entry per CDR3 protein. The table has roughly 380,000 distinct CDR3 sequences, more than 11% seen once. The specimen was blood. Receptors were obtained from a woman in her sixties or seventies with Graves' hyperthyroidism.

This clonotype was counted at least ten times. The rearrangement joins TRBV3-1 to TRBJ2-5, with no clear D. The CDR3 runs to 14 residues. Germline-derived CDR1 and CDR2 are LGHDT and YNNKEL (reference sequence). Trimming removed 2 bases from V and 0 bases from J, with 7 bases in between. The CDR3 DNA sequence: TGTGCCAGCAGCCAAAAACGTGACCAAGAGACCCAGTACTTC. It specifies CASSQKRDQETQYF.

This clonotype was picked up a small number of times. This chain links TRBV12-3 or TRBV12-4 with TRBJ2-2; no clear D gene. This CDR3 spans 14 amino acids. V was trimmed by 7 bases and J by 1 base, leaving 10 bases between them. The CDR3 sequence is CASTPYRNTGELFF. The DNA of the CDR3 is TGTGCCAGCACCCCTTATCGGAACACCGGGGAGCTGTTTTTT.

The rearrangement uses TRBV3-1 and TRBJ2-2; D tentatively reads TRBD1 or TRBD2 (6 bases each). V gave up 4 bases and J gave up 0 bases, with 15 bases separating them. CDR3 length: 17 residues. The germline CDR1 and CDR2 sequences are LGHDT and YNNKEL (reference sequence). The CDR3 sequence is CASSPRGGSSNTGELFF. CDR3 in DNA: TGTGCCAGCAGCCCTCGAGGGGGGAGCTCGAACACCGGGGAGCTGTTTTTT. Drawing the rest from reference TRBV3-1 and TRBJ2-2, the complete variable domain is DTAVSQTPKYLVTQMGNDKSIKCEQNLGHDTMYWYKQDSKKFLKIMFSYNNKELIINETVPNRFSPKSPDKAHLNLHINSLELGDSAVYFCASSPRGGSSNTGELFFGEGSRLTVL.

This clonotype occurred a few times. The chain has TRBV12-3 or TRBV12-4 and TRBJ2-1; the match to TRBD2 covers 7 bases. CDR3 length: 16 amino acids. V was pared by 6 bases and J by 3 bases, with 11 bases of the junction left unmatched. The CDR3 DNA sequence: TGTGCCAGCAGCGCCCCGGGGTCTAGCGGCTACAATGAGCAGTTCTTC. This gives the protein CASSAPGSSGYNEQFF.

This clonotype was counted ten times or more. This chain links TRBV24-1 with TRBJ2-1; 8 nucleotides align to TRBD1. There are 16 residues in the CDR3. Trimming took 4 bases from V and 3 from J; bases not matched to a gene: 7. CDR1 is KGHDR and CDR2 is SFDVKD in the germline V gene. CDR3 sequence reads: CATSDARQGSYNEQFF. CDR3 DNA: TGTGCCACCAGTGACGCCCGACAGGGGAGCTACAATGAGCAGTTCTTC.

This chain joins TRBV30 and TRBJ1-1; D ambiguous. The CDR3 has 11 amino acids. V lost 4 bases to trimming and J lost 4 bases, with 7 bases between them. CDR1 is GTSNPN and CDR2 is SVGIG in the germline V gene (reference sequence). CDR3 sequence reads: CAWNSRTEAFF. The CDR3 DNA follows: TGTGCCTGGAACAGTCGCACTGAAGCTTTCTTT. Filled out from reference TRBV30 and TRBJ1-1, the complete variable domain reads SQTIHQWPATLVQPVGSPLSLECTVEGTSNPNLYWYRQAAGRGLQLLFYSVGIGQISSEVPQNLSASRPQDRQFILSSKKLLLSDSGFYLCAWNSRTEAFFGQGTRLTVV.

V usage is TRBV11-2 and J usage is TRBJ2-3; 10 bases match TRBD2. Looked up from germline, CDR1 is SGHAT and CDR2 is FQNNGV. The V and J ends lost 5 bases and 4 bases, in that order; junction bases with no gene match: 12. The CDR3 loop spans 17 amino acids. The CDR3 DNA reads as TGTGCCAGCAGCCGCTCCTTGGGTCTAGCGGGAGCAGATACGCAGTATTTT. It translates to CASSRSLGLAGADTQYF.

This clonotype has only a few counts. The V gene is TRBV6-2 or TRBV6-3, the J gene TRBJ1-1; perhaps TRBD1 as D (6 bases). The V end lost 5 bases, the J end lost 1 base, and 17 bases lay between the germline ends. The CDR3 is 16 residues long. Per germline, CDR1 MNHEY and CDR2 SVGEGT. The CDR3 nucleotides are TGTGCCAGCAGTCGGGGGCTCCAGACGGGGAACACTGAAGCTTTCTTT. It yields the protein CASSRGLQTGNTEAFF.